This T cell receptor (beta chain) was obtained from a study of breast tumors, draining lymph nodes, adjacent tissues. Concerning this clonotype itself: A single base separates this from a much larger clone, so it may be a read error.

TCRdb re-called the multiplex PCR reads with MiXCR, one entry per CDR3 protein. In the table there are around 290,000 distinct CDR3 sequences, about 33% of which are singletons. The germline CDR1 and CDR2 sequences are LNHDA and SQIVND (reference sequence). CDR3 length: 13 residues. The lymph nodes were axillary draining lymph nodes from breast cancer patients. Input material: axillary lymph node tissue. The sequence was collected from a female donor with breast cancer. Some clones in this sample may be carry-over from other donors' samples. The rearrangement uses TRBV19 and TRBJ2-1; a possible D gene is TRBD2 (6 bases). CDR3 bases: TGTGGCAGTAGTTTCCGATTAGCGGATGAGCAGTTCTTC. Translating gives CGSSFRLADEQFF.